Below are 27 T cell receptor beta chains sequenced from a single sample in a study of T cells in narcolepsy. TCRdb's table, derived via immunoSEQ multiplex PCR, lists solely in-frame clones and lacks some. The sample includes about 40,000 clones, about 91% of them seen just once. Source material: CD45RA- memory CD4+ T cells from PBMCs. These receptors were collected from a human donor with narcolepsy.

The chain joins TRBV29-1 to TRBJ1-4; D remains ambiguous. There are 13 residues in the CDR3. The V gene's germline CDR1 is SQVTM and CDR2 ANQGSEA. Trimming removed 6 bases at V and 8 bases at J, with 16 bases between. This CDR3 is CSVAGWVGEKLFF. CDR3 DNA: TGCAGCGTGGCGGGCTGGGTGGGGGAAAAACTGTTTTTT.

V is TRBV19 and J is TRBJ1-2; D is possibly TRBD1 (6 bases). The V gene lost 4 bases and the J gene lost 0 bases, with 12 bases spanning the gap. The CDR3 has 15 residues. CDR1 is LNHDA, CDR2 SQIVND, per germline (reference sequence). CDR3 protein: CASSSDRQANYGYTF. The CDR3 nucleotides are TGTGCCAGTAGTAGCGACAGGCAAGCTAACTATGGCTACACCTTC.

This chain joins TRBV11-1 and TRBJ2-7; D remains unclear. The CDR3 totals 15 residues. Trimming pared 2 bases from V and 3 bases from J, leaving 14 bases between. Germline assignment: CDR1 SGHAT and CDR2 FQDESV (reference sequence). The CDR3 loop reads CASSLSDVVVYEQYF. The DNA for the CDR3 is TGTGCCAGCAGCTTAAGCGACGTTGTCGTCTACGAGCAGTACTTC.

This chain uses TRBV6-1 with TRBJ1-4; D not certain. Looked up from germline, CDR1 is MNHNS and CDR2 is SASEGT. V was pared by 7 bases and J by 6 bases, with 3 bases between. The CDR3 spans 10 residues. In nucleotides, the CDR3 is TGTGCCAGCATAGATGAAAAACTGTTTTTT. This sequence encodes CASIDEKLFF.

This sequence joins TRBV28 and TRBJ1-1; 7 bases map to TRBD1. Germline trimming cut 5 bases from V and 1 base from J; bases unmatched to any gene: 7. This CDR3 spans 15 amino acids. Germline V gene sequence: CDR1 MDHEN, CDR2 SYDVKM. The CDR3 is CASSPLTGKNTEAFF. CDR3 DNA: TGTGCCAGCAGTCCGCTGACAGGGAAGAACACTGAAGCTTTCTTT.

The chain is built from TRBV6-1 and TRBJ2-2; no definite D call. The CDR3 runs to 14 residues. CDR1 is MNHNS, CDR2 SASEGT, per germline. Trimming took off 7 bases at V and 0 bases at J, with 9 bases between the two ends. As DNA, the CDR3 is TGTGCCAGCATGGGCGTCGCGAACACCGGGGAGCTGTTTTTT. Translated: CASMGVANTGELFF.

This chain links TRBV27 with TRBJ2-7; possible D gene TRBD2, 6 bases. CDR1 MNHEY and CDR2 SMNVEV come from the germline V gene (reference sequence). The V end was cut by 4 bases, the J end by 1 base, with 11 bases between. This CDR3 has 14 amino acids. The chain's CDR3 is CASSSYSGSYEQYF. CDR3 DNA: TGTGCCAGCAGTTCCTATAGCGGATCCTACGAGCAGTACTTC.

This chain links TRBV4-2 with TRBJ2-5; TRBD1 aligns across 8 bases. The trim removed 4 bases at V and 2 bases at J, leaving 6 bases unmatched. This CDR3 is 15 amino acids long. CDR1 is LGHNA and CDR2 is YNFKEQ in the germline V gene. CDR3 nucleotide sequence: TGTGCCAGCAGCCCTGGACAGGGCCTACAAGAGACCCAGTACTTC. It codes for CASSPGQGLQETQYF.

The rearrangement joins TRBV6-5 to TRBJ2-2; D perhaps matches TRBD1 (6 bases). Germline V lookup: CDR1 MNHEY, CDR2 SVGAGI. The V end was cut by 6 bases, the J end by 5 bases, with 13 bases between. This CDR3 has 14 amino acids. CDR3 nucleotide sequence: TGTGCCAGCAGCCGGGACATCCAAACCGGGGAGCTGTTTTTT. It translates to CASSRDIQTGELFF.

This sequence joins TRBV29-1 and TRBJ2-5; D is unclear. The CDR3 runs 11 residues. CDR1 is SQVTM, CDR2 ANQGSEA, per germline. Trimming removed 0 bases from V and 5 bases from J, with 4 bases in between. In nucleotides, the CDR3 is TGCAGCGTTGAAGATGGGGAGACCCAGTACTTC. As protein: CSVEDGETQYF.

This clone was detected only once. The chain employs TRBV5-4 and TRBJ2-7, with a possible D match to TRBD2 (7 bases). The CDR3 has 14 amino acids. Between the trimmed V and J ends, which lost 3 bases and 5 bases, there was a span of 15 bases. Germline-derived CDR1 and CDR2 are SGHNT and YYREEE (reference sequence). CDR3 sequence (DNA): TGTGCCAGCAGCTGGCAGGGGAGCGGGAACGAGCAGTACTTC. It encodes CASSWQGSGNEQYF.

This chain connects TRBV5-4 to TRBJ1-1; TRBD1 is a possible D gene (5 bases). Germline CDR1 reads SGHNT; CDR2 reads YYREEE (reference sequence). This CDR3 comprises 14 residues. V dropped 4 bases and J dropped 0 bases, with 10 bases sitting between them. CDR3 region: CASSPATVNTEAFF. The DNA for the CDR3 is TGTGCCAGCAGCCCGGCGACAGTGAACACTGAAGCTTTCTTT.

The chain uses TRBV30 and TRBJ1-2; 9 nucleotides agree with TRBD1. J was trimmed by 3 bases and V by 2 bases; bases with no gene match: 4. Germline CDR1 reads GTSNPN; CDR2 reads SVGIG (reference sequence). This CDR3 region has 14 residues. This CDR3 is CAWSRRTGDYGYTF. CDR3 nucleotides: TGTGCCTGGAGTAGACGGACAGGGGACTATGGCTACACCTTC.

The chain recombines TRBV15 with TRBJ2-7, with 7 bases fitting TRBD1. Germline CDR1 LNHNV, CDR2 YYDKDF (reference sequence). V lost 4 bases, J lost 6 bases, and 12 bases stayed unmatched. CDR3 size: 15 residues. CDR3 sequence (DNA): TGTGCCACCAGCACCCGACAGGGTCGTTCTAGCGAGCAGTACTTC. Translating it yields CATSTRQGRSSEQYF.

This chain's CDR3 is CASSPNLANEKLFF. The CDR3 bases are TGTGCCAGTAGTCCCAACCTGGCTAATGAAAAACTGTTTTTT. The chain recombines TRBV19 with TRBJ1-4; D gene ambiguous. This CDR3 comprises 14 residues. Trimming took 5 bases from V and 3 from J, leaving 10 bases between them. Looked up from germline, CDR1 is LNHDA and CDR2 is SQIVND (reference sequence).

J is TRBJ2-1 and V is TRBV6-6; D remains unclear. V lost 2 bases to trimming and J lost 9 bases, with 11 bases between them. The CDR3 extends over 13 amino acids. The germline V gene has CDR1 MNHNY and CDR2 SVGAGI (reference sequence). Here the CDR3 DNA reads TGTGCCAGCAGTTACCGCCACCTTCTTGAGCAGTTCTTC. Translated: CASSYRHLLEQFF.

This chain's CDR3 is CASSSGLAAYEQYF. The CDR3 DNA is TGTGCCAGCAGCTCGGGACTAGCGGCCTACGAGCAGTACTTC. This chain links TRBV7-2 with TRBJ2-7; TRBD2 matches at 11 bases. This CDR3 is 14 amino acids long. V was pared by 4 bases and J by 2 bases, with 1 base of the junction left unmatched. The germline CDR1 and CDR2 sequences are SGHTA and FQGNSA.

This sequence joins TRBV9 and TRBJ1-2, with D possibly TRBD1 on 6 matching bases. CDR1 is SGDLS and CDR2 is YYNGEE in the germline V gene. This CDR3 is 13 amino acids long. V dropped 3 bases and J dropped 8 bases, with 14 bases sitting between them. CDR3 protein: CASSGGGPLGYTF. CDR3 nucleotide sequence: TGTGCCAGCAGCGGAGGGGGACCTCTCGGCTACACCTTC.

This clone was seen only once. The chain combines TRBV7-3 with TRBJ2-1; possible D gene TRBD1, 6 bases. In germline, CDR1 is SGHTA, CDR2 FQGTGA. The length of the CDR3 is 13 residues. V lost 1 base and J 10 bases, leaving 11 bases between the germline ends. The CDR3 DNA is TGTGCCAGCAGCTTAAAGGTCACAGGGGAGCAGTTCTTC. Protein product: CASSLKVTGEQFF.

The chain is built from TRBV30 and TRBJ2-5, with 10 bases matching TRBD1. The DNA end is a closer match to TRBJ2-7, so the J assignment may be wrong. The germline CDR1 and CDR2 sequences are GTSNPN and SVGIG (reference sequence). The CDR3 has 14 residues. The chain's CDR3 is CAWRPTGGRYEQYF. CDR3 in DNA: TGTGCCTGGAGACCGACAGGGGGCCGCTACGAGCAGTACTTC.

The gene calls are TRBV4-2 and TRBJ2-7; 7 bases are a match to TRBD2. The CDR3 length is 15 residues. CDR1 is LGHNA and CDR2 is YNFKEQ in the germline V gene. Losses at the gene ends were 4 bases for V and 6 bases for J; bases not matched to a gene: 12. The chain's CDR3 is CASSPLMTSSVEQYF. The CDR3 DNA is TGTGCCAGCAGCCCCTTAATGACTAGCTCGGTCGAGCAGTACTTC.

V is TRBV5-1 and J is TRBJ2-7, with D unclear. V lost 4 bases and J lost 0, with 14 bases in between. The CDR3 consists of 15 residues. Germline V gene sequence: CDR1 SGHRS, CDR2 YFSETQ. Written as DNA, the CDR3 is TGCGCCAGCAGCCTTCTAGGGCTCAACTCCTACGAGCAGTACTTC. Translated, it gives CASSLLGLNSYEQYF.

This sequence joins TRBV21-1 and TRBJ2-1; the D call of TRBD2 is as the table states it, not checked on the DNA. TRBV21-1 is a known pseudogene. The CDR3 runs to 15 residues. This CDR3 is CASFHLRKNYNEQFF. CDR3 coding DNA: TGTGCCAGCTTCCACTTGAGGAAAAACTACAATGAGCAGTTCTTC.

The chain carries TRBV7-9 and TRBJ1-4; D gene ambiguous. Trimming cost V 1 base and J 6 bases, with 9 bases left between them. The germline gives CDR1 SEHNR, CDR2 FQNEAQ (reference sequence). The CDR3 covers 14 residues. The CDR3, as DNA: TGTGCCAGCAGCTTAGGGCAGATCGATGAAAAACTGTTTTTT. As protein: CASSLGQIDEKLFF.

The rearrangement links TRBV7-2 to TRBJ2-7, with D possibly being TRBD1 or TRBD2 (5 bases each). CDR1 and CDR2 from the germline V gene are SGHTA and FQGNSA. The ends were cut back, 3 bases at V and 7 bases at J, with 10 bases in the middle. The CDR3 is 12 amino acids. The CDR3 DNA is TGTGCCAGCAGCTTTTCGGGGCGGGAGCAGTACTTC. Amino acids: CASSFSGREQYF.

Written as DNA, the CDR3 is TGTGCCAGCAGCTTAGGGGACAGGGGCGAGCAGTACTTC. Protein product: CASSLGDRGEQYF. The rearrangement uses TRBV7-3 and TRBJ2-7, with 10 bases that match TRBD1. Germline V gene sequence: CDR1 SGHTA, CDR2 FQGTGA. J lost 6 bases, V lost 2 bases, and 1 base had no gene match. The CDR3 loop spans 13 amino acids.

The chain carries TRBV19 and TRBJ2-2; 7 positions agree with TRBD1. Trimming at V came to 6 bases and at J to 5 bases, leaving 9 bases not matched to a gene. Germline lookup yields CDR1 LNHDA and CDR2 SQIVND (reference sequence). The CDR3 runs to 15 residues. The CDR3 loop is CASRTLDRSTGELFF. For the CDR3, the DNA is TGTGCCAGTAGAACACTGGACAGGTCAACCGGGGAGCTGTTTTTT.